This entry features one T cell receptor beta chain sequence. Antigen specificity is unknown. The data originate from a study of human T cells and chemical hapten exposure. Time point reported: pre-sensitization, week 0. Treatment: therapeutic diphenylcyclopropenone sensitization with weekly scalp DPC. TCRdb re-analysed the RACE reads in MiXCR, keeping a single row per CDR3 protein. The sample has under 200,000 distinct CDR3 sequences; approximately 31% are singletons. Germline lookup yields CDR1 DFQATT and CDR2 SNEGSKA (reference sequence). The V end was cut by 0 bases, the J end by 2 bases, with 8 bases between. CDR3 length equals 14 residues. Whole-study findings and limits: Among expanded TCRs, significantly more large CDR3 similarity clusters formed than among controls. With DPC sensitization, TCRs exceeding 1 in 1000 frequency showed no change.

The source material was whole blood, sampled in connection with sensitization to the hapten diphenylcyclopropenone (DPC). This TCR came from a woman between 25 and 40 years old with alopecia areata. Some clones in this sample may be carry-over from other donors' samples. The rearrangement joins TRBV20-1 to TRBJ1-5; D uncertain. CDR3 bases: TGCAGTGCTAGAGATCCCGGGGGCAATCAGCCCCAGCATTTT. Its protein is CSARDPGGNQPQHF.